These 10 T cell receptor beta chains were all obtained from the same sample, sequenced in a study of PD-1 blockade in classical Hodgkin lymphoma. No patient escaped relapse after autologous stem cell transplantation, and brentuximab vedotin exposure varied. Sequencing used immunoSEQ multiplex PCR; TCRdb keeps in-frame clones, though not all of them. The data hold approximately 57,000 clones, with roughly 90% observed a single time. This material consisted of peripheral blood mononuclear cells (PBMCs), taken before the second cycle of nivolumab. These receptors were taken from a human donor with classical Hodgkin lymphoma.

CDR3: CASSPVGLADKSWTQYF. The CDR3 bases are TGTGCCAGCAGCCCAGTAGGACTAGCGGACAAGAGCTGGACCCAGTACTTC. The rearrangement joins TRBV5-8 to TRBJ2-5; 10 bases line up with TRBD2. The germline V gene encodes CDR1 SGHTS and CDR2 YDEGEE. CDR3 length: 17 residues. V trimming: 4 bases; J trimming: 7 bases; junction bases outside the gene matches: 16.

J is TRBJ2-7 and V is TRBV4-1; D gene uncertain. The CDR3 sequence is 14 residues long. Looked up from germline, CDR1 is MGHRA and CDR2 is YSYEKL. V dropped 0 bases and J dropped 2 bases, with 8 bases sitting between them. The CDR3 loop reads CASSQDPPAYEQYF. In nucleotides, the CDR3 is TGCGCCAGCAGCCAAGACCCTCCCGCCTACGAGCAGTACTTC.

This chain uses TRBV12-1 with TRBJ1-4. TRBV12-1 is a recognized pseudogene. This CDR3 has 15 residues. The CDR3: CASSFEGGMREKLFF. CDR3 sequence (DNA): TGTGCCAGCAGCTTTGAGGGGGGGATGAGGGAAAAACTGTTTTTT.

This chain links TRBV7-9 with TRBJ1-1, with D uncertain. There are 13 residues in the CDR3. V dropped 5 bases and J dropped 6 bases, with 13 bases sitting between them. Looked up from germline, CDR1 is SEHNR and CDR2 is FQNEAQ (reference sequence). As DNA, the CDR3 is TGTGCCAGCAGCCCAGCTAGCGGCCCTGAAGCTTTCTTT. Protein: CASSPASGPEAFF. Variable domain in full (rest from reference TRBV7-9 and TRBJ1-1): DTGVSQNPRHKITKRGQNVTFRCDPISEHNRLYWYRQTLGQGPEFLTYFQNEAQLEKSRLLSDRFSAERPKGSFSTLEIQRTEQGDSAMYLCASSPASGPEAFFGQGTRLTVV.

The chain employs TRBV4-1 and TRBJ2-7; maybe TRBD2 (6 bases). V was cut by 1 base and J by 4 bases, with 11 bases left in between. CDR1 and CDR2 (germline): MGHRA, YSYEKL. The CDR3 is 14 residues long. For the CDR3, the DNA is TGCGCCAGCAGCCAAGGACTAGACCCTTACGAGCAGTACTTC. This codes for CASSQGLDPYEQYF.

The chain recombines TRBV7-9 with TRBJ1-1; D is ambiguous. Trimming took 5 bases from V and 4 from J, leaving 17 bases between them. The length of the CDR3 is 15 residues. Germline V CDR1 and CDR2: SEHNR, FQNEAQ (reference sequence). The CDR3: CASSPSDVPGTEAFF. The DNA of the CDR3 is TGTGCCAGCAGCCCGTCGGACGTACCGGGCACTGAAGCTTTCTTT.

The chain uses TRBV6-6 and TRBJ1-4; D remains unclear. Looked up from germline, CDR1 is MNHNY and CDR2 is SVGAGI (reference sequence). The CDR3 contains 14 residues. V was clipped by 2 bases and J by 7 bases, with 11 bases between them. The CDR3 sequence is CASSYPVDGEKLFF. The CDR3 DNA sequence: TGTGCCAGCAGTTACCCCGTGGACGGTGAAAAACTGTTTTTT.

V is TRBV7-2 and J is TRBJ2-3; D not resolved. The CDR3 sequence is 11 residues long. In germline, CDR1 is SGHTA, CDR2 FQGNSA. Trimming shortened V by 6 bases and J by 6 bases, and 7 bases separated the two germline ends. The CDR3 DNA reads as TGTGCCAGCAGGGGAACGGATACGCAGTATTTT. It is translated as CASRGTDTQYF.

This sequence joins TRBV7-6 and TRBJ2-5; 8 nucleotides align to TRBD2. V was clipped by 7 bases and J by 5 bases; unmatched bases: 15. This CDR3 region has 16 residues. Germline CDR1 reads SGHVS; CDR2 reads FNYEAQ. CDR3 in amino acids: CASTPVVLADGETQYF. CDR3 coding DNA: TGTGCCAGCACCCCTGTCGTACTAGCGGATGGGGAGACCCAGTACTTC.

Written as DNA, the CDR3 is TGTGCCAGCAGTCGACAGAACAACATCTACGAGCAGTACTTC. Translating gives CASSRQNNIYEQYF. The rearrangement joins TRBV2 to TRBJ2-7, with D possibly matching TRBD1 (5 bases). Trimming stripped 5 bases from V and 3 bases from J, with 14 bases between. There are 14 residues in the CDR3. Germline V gene sequence: CDR1 SNHLY, CDR2 FYNNEI.